Below, 14 T cell receptor beta chains from the same sample are listed, as sequenced in a study of blood T cell repertoires in COVID-19. The repertoire was sequenced with immunoSEQ multiplex PCR; TCRdb's copy has only in-frame clones and lacks some. The sample lists tens of thousands of clones, 90% occurring once. Sequenced material: peripheral blood. The receptors were sampled from a human donor in a cohort sampled during active COVID-19.

The chain couples TRBV9 to TRBJ2-6, with D perhaps TRBD2 (5 bases). Trimming pared 0 bases from V and 4 bases from J, leaving 11 bases between. The CDR3 runs 16 residues. Germline-derived CDR1 and CDR2 are SGDLS and YYNGEE. CDR3 DNA: TGTGCCAGCAGCGTAGGTCTGGCGGGCGGGGCCAACGTCCTGACTTTC. This encodes CASSVGLAGGANVLTF. The full variable domain, rest sourced from reference TRBV9 and TRBJ2-6, is DSGVTQTPKHLITATGQRVTLRCSPRSGDLSVYWYQQSLDQGLQFLIQYYNGEERAKGNILERFSAQQFPDLHSELNLSSLELGDSALYFCASSVGLAGGANVLTFGAGSRLTVL.

This clone has just one count. The genes are TRBV4-3 and TRBJ2-1; 7 nucleotides line up with TRBD1. V dropped 0 bases and J dropped 1; count of bases not matched to a gene: 3. The CDR3 has 16 residues. From germline, CDR1 is LGHNA and CDR2 YSLEER. Written as DNA, the CDR3 is TGCGCCAGCAGCCAAGACATACAGGGGTCCTACAATGAGCAGTTCTTC. It specifies CASSQDIQGSYNEQFF.

The J gene is TRBJ2-6, the V gene TRBV3-1 (or the pseudogene TRBV3-2); 10 bases fit TRBD1. Germline trimming cut 3 bases from V and 4 bases from J; bases unmatched to any gene: 6. The germline V gene encodes CDR1 LGHDT and CDR2 YNNKEL (reference sequence). CDR3 length equals 17 residues. This CDR3 reads CASSQPGQGTGANVLTF. CDR3 coding DNA: TGTGCCAGCAGCCAGCCGGGACAGGGGACCGGGGCCAACGTCCTGACTTTC.

The chain combines TRBV9 with TRBJ2-7; TRBD2 matches 14 bases. V shed 0 bases and J 4 bases; nucleotides not matched to a gene: 6. From germline, CDR1 is SGDLS and CDR2 YYNGEE. This CDR3 region has 17 residues. The CDR3 here is CASSVEGGLAGAYEQYF. The CDR3 DNA sequence: TGTGCCAGCAGCGTAGAGGGGGGACTAGCGGGAGCTTACGAGCAGTACTTC. Full variable domain (missing parts from reference TRBV9 and TRBJ2-7): DSGVTQTPKHLITATGQRVTLRCSPRSGDLSVYWYQQSLDQGLQFLIQYYNGEERAKGNILERFSAQQFPDLHSELNLSSLELGDSALYFCASSVEGGLAGAYEQYFGPGTRLTVT.

The V gene is TRBV7-9, the J gene TRBJ1-1; D is unresolved. CDR3 length: 12 residues. CDR1 is SEHNR, CDR2 FQNEAQ, per germline (reference sequence). V was cut by 3 bases and J by 7 bases, with 9 bases left in between. The DNA for the CDR3 is TGTGCCAGCAGCTTTATTGGCAGTGAAGCTTTCTTT. Amino acids: CASSFIGSEAFF.

J is TRBJ2-7 and V is TRBV3-1 (or the pseudogene TRBV3-2); 7 bases match TRBD1. Germline V gene data show CDR1 as LGHDT and CDR2 as YNNKEL (reference sequence). The V gene end was trimmed by 4 bases and the J gene end by 4 bases; junction bases not matched to a gene: 4. The CDR3 is 13 amino acids. CDR3 amino acids: CASSPLTGYEQYF. The CDR3, as DNA: TGTGCCAGCAGCCCCTTGACAGGGTACGAGCAGTACTTC.

This chain joins TRBV7-9 and TRBJ2-7; a possible D gene is TRBD2 (6 bases). V gave up 5 bases and J gave up 5 bases, with 10 bases separating them. CDR3 length: 12 residues. Germline loops: CDR1 SEHNR, CDR2 FQNEAQ (reference sequence). As DNA, the CDR3 is TGTGCCAGCAGCCGGAGGGGAAACGAGCAGTACTTC. It codes for CASSRRGNEQYF.

This clone was seen just once. The gene calls are TRBV10-3 and TRBJ2-1, with TRBD2 identical over 11 bases. The length of the CDR3 is 15 residues. CDR1 and CDR2 (germline): ENHRY, SYGVKD. V was pared by 4 bases and J by 4 bases, with 3 bases of the junction left unmatched. This chain's CDR3 is CAISGTSGSYNEQFF. The CDR3, as DNA: TGTGCCATCAGTGGGACTAGCGGGTCTTACAATGAGCAGTTCTTC.

The genes are TRBV7-9 and TRBJ1-1, with 8 positions matching TRBD1. Germline V gene lookup returns CDR1 SEHNR and CDR2 FQNEAQ (reference sequence). The CDR3 length is 19 residues. Germline trimming cut 2 bases from V and 1 base from J; bases unmatched to any gene: 15. The CDR3 protein is CASSLTWVSTGTGNTEAFF. The CDR3 DNA reads as TGTGCCAGCAGCTTAACCTGGGTTAGTACAGGGACAGGGAACACTGAAGCTTTCTTT.

This clone was seen once. The chain combines TRBV6-2 or TRBV6-3 with TRBJ2-5; tentatively, D is TRBD1 (6 bases). Germline CDR1 and CDR2: MNHEY and SVGEGT. V lost 5 bases and J lost 0, with 16 bases in between. The CDR3 contains 16 residues. The DNA of the CDR3 is TGTGCCAGCAGTCCACAACAGGGCGTGTACCAAGAGACCCAGTACTTC. Protein product: CASSPQQGVYQETQYF.

The CDR3 DNA sequence: TGTGCCAGCAGCGTAGCCGAGGGACTATCCTACGAGCAGTACTTC. This translates into CASSVAEGLSYEQYF. J is TRBJ2-7 and V is TRBV9; 7 bases match TRBD2. V dropped 0 bases and J dropped 1; count of bases not matched to a gene: 4. Germline loops: CDR1 SGDLS, CDR2 YYNGEE. The CDR3 contains 15 residues.

The chain employs TRBV11-2 and TRBJ1-2; 10 positions match TRBD1. The CDR3 covers 14 residues. Germline assignment: CDR1 SGHAT and CDR2 FQNNGV. V lost 4 bases, J lost 7 bases, and 6 bases stayed unmatched. The CDR3 coding sequence is TGTGCCAGCAGCTCAGACAGGGGGCGCGGTGGCTACACCTTC. Translated, it gives CASSSDRGRGGYTF.

The J gene is TRBJ1-1, the V gene TRBV29-1; D ambiguous. This CDR3 is built from 14 residues. The V gene lost 7 bases and the J gene lost 1 base, with 16 bases spanning the gap. Germline V CDR1 and CDR2: SQVTM, ANQGSEA. As DNA, the CDR3 is TGCAGCGCTGGTCGTGGGCTTGGGAACACTGAAGCTTTCTTT. The encoded protein is CSAGRGLGNTEAFF.

This clone was seen just once. The chain combines TRBV15 with TRBJ2-1, with TRBD1 identical over 7 bases. The V gene end was trimmed by 6 bases and the J gene end by 7 bases; junction bases not matched to a gene: 9. CDR3 length equals 14 residues. CDR1 LNHNV and CDR2 YYDKDF come from the germline V gene (reference sequence). The CDR3 here is CATSTGQVGNEQFF. CDR3 bases: TGTGCCACCAGTACTGGACAGGTGGGGAATGAGCAGTTCTTC.